This T cell receptor beta chain was obtained from a study of blood T cell repertoires in COVID-19. Study-level background: Researchers got acute and convalescent COVID-19 samples from the United States, Italy and Spain. T cells, B-cell-depleted T cells, or PBMCs provided the cDNA or gDNA that served as material.

Only one count was recorded for this clone. This CDR3 comprises 15 residues. After removal of 4 bases from V and 5 bases from J, the junction contained 3 bases not matched to a gene. Germline values: CDR1 MNHEY, CDR2 SMNVEV (reference sequence). Per the authors' pipeline: Estimation of nucleated cell counts was performed using reference gene primer amplification. Profiled with immunoSEQ multiplex PCR; TCRdb holds only in-frame clones, not every one. V and J calls and clone size follow that table, whereas D and trimming were derived from the DNA. The data contain 43,000 or so clones, roughly four fifths of them singletons.

Sequencing input: peripheral blood. This sequence originates from a man in his sixties with active COVID-19. The chain has TRBV27 and TRBJ2-1; 12 bases align to TRBD2. The CDR3 nucleotides are TGTGCCAGCAGTTCAAGGACTAGCGGGAACAATGAGCAGTTCTTC. It yields the protein CASSSRTSGNNEQFF.